This is a list of T cell receptor beta chains from one sample in a study of blood T cell repertoires in COVID-19. Libraries were prepared by immunoSEQ multiplex PCR; TCRdb keeps only in-frame clonotypes and omits some of them. Seen here are 150,000 to 200,000 clones, around nine tenths observed once, and the top ten hold about 4.4%. The sample taken for sequencing was peripheral blood. These receptors all stem from a human donor in a cohort sampled during active COVID-19. Both conserved end residues are part of each CDR3. A D gene is named only where the DNA matches it firmly. Clone size is shown for a subset of rows, as once, few, many or a class of expanded clone.

>.|TRBD1|TRBJ1-4|TRBV18
CASSPNTGGGTNEKLFF
TGTGCCAGCTCACCAAATACAGGGGGCGGAACTAATGAAAAACTGTTTTTT
>.|TRBD1|TRBJ1-1|TRBV28
CASRGGQGTEAFF
TGTGCCAGCAGGGGGGGACAGGGCACTGAAGCTTTCTTT
>.|.|TRBJ1-1|TRBV30
CAWRGVGAFF
TGTGCCTGGAGAGGGGTGGGAGCTTTCTTT
>.|.|TRBJ2-2|TRBV5-1
CASSRDWGAGELFF
TGCGCCAGCAGCCGGGATTGGGGGGCCGGGGAGCTGTTTTTT
>.|TRBD1|TRBJ1-2|TRBV6-5
CASSYSQRQGLEGYTF
TGTGCCAGCAGTTACTCGCAGCGACAGGGGTTGGAGGGCTACACCTTC
>.|.|TRBJ2-4|TRBV3-1/TRBV3-2
CASSRGGPNIQYF
TGTGCCAGCAGCCGGGGGGGGCCCAACATTCAGTACTTC
>.|TRBD1|TRBJ2-3|TRBV5-6
CASSRTGFPDTQYF
TGTGCCAGCAGCCGGACAGGTTTTCCAGATACGCAGTATTTT
>.|TRBD1|TRBJ1-1|TRBV7-8
CASSFGTGTLEAFF
TGTGCCAGCAGCTTTGGGACAGGGACTCTGGAAGCTTTCTTT
>.|TRBD2|TRBJ2-1|TRBV10-3
CAISSSRGSGMIMGEQFF
TGTGCCATCAGTAGTTCTCGGGGTAGCGGGATGATTATGGGTGAGCAGTTCTTC
>.|TRBD1|TRBJ1-5|TRBV10-3
CAISEGSGQGLPTSFQPQHF
TGTGCCATCAGTGAGGGGTCGGGACAGGGCCTTCCTACGTCGTTCCAGCCCCAGCATTTT
>.|TRBD1|TRBJ2-7|TRBV30
CAWSVLSGTGFTYEQYF
TGTGCCTGGAGTGTACTGTCCGGGACAGGCTTTACCTACGAGCAGTACTTC
>.|.|TRBJ2-1|TRBV10-3
CAISDYSGEQFF
TGTGCCATCAGTGATTATAGCGGTGAGCAGTTCTTC
>.|.|TRBJ2-1|TRBV24-1
CATGPRRGSYNEQFF
TGTGCCACCGGCCCGAGGCGGGGCTCCTACAATGAGCAGTTCTTC
>.|TRBD1|TRBJ2-3|TRBV9
CASSVEGDRGMMTSSTDTQYF
TGTGCCAGCAGCGTAGAAGGGGACAGGGGGATGATGACGTCCAGCACAGATACGCAGTATTTT
>.|TRBD1|TRBJ1-2|TRBV19
CASRTGGSYGYTF
TGTGCCAGTAGGACAGGGGGGAGCTATGGCTACACCTTC
>once|TRBD1|TRBJ1-2|TRBV24-1
CATSEPGQYYGYTF
TGTGCCACCAGTGAGCCGGGACAGTACTATGGCTACACCTTC
>.|.|TRBJ1-5|TRBV6-1
CASSETGSQPQHF
TGTGCCAGCAGTGAAACAGGGAGTCAGCCCCAGCATTTT
>.|.|TRBJ2-5|TRBV29-1
CSAVARVETQYF
TGCAGCGCTGTAGCCAGGGTCGAGACCCAGTACTTC
>.|TRBD1|TRBJ1-1|TRBV11-2
CASSQRQGMNTEAFF
TGTGCCAGCAGCCAAAGACAGGGCATGAACACTGAAGCTTTCTTT
>.|.|TRBJ1-2|TRBV6-1
CASSDRGGLGYGYTF
TGTGCCAGCAGTGACAGGGGCGGGTTGGGCTATGGCTACACCTTC
>.|TRBD1|TRBJ1-5|TRBV28
CASSSPGQGNQPQHF
TGTGCCAGCAGTTCCCCCGGACAGGGCAATCAGCCCCAGCATTTT
>.|.|TRBJ1-2|TRBV6-6
CASDQGFDGYTF
TGTGCCAGCGATCAGGGGTTTGATGGCTACACCTTC
>.|.|TRBJ2-3|TRBV19
CASSITGRTDTQYF
TGTGCCAGTAGTATAACAGGGCGCACAGATACGCAGTATTTT
>.|.|TRBJ1-1|TRBV6-2/TRBV6-3
CASSSITGTEAFF
TGTGCCAGCAGTTCCATTACGGGGACTGAAGCTTTCTTT
>few|TRBD1|TRBJ2-7|TRBV11-2
CASSLGPGQGSGEQYF
TGTGCCAGCAGCTTAGGACCGGGACAGGGGTCTGGCGAGCAGTACTTC
>once|TRBD1|TRBJ1-4|TRBV30
CAWSAGTAGNEKLFF
TGTGCCTGGAGTGCGGGGACAGCTGGTAATGAAAAACTGTTTTTT
>.|TRBD2|TRBJ2-1|TRBV6-4
CASSAGTSGRNEQFF
TGTGCCAGCAGTGCCGGGACTAGCGGGAGGAATGAGCAGTTCTTC